The rows below give T cell receptor beta chains drawn from one sample of a study of beta chain features in type 1 diabetes. Profiled with immunoSEQ multiplex PCR; TCRdb holds only in-frame clones, not every one. This repertoire shows fewer than 200,000 clones, about 13% found once; its top ten account for 0.62%. Sequencing was done on a sample of central memory CD4+ T cells from blood. These receptors were collected from a woman between 18 and 29 years old in good health. CDR3s include the opening cysteine and the closing phenylalanine or tryptophan. The D gene is left open where the match is weak. The size of a clone is reported for some rows only, either as once, few or many, or as a class for expanded clones.

v_call	j_call	clone_size	d_call	cdr3_nt	cdr3_aa
TRBV2	TRBJ2-7	-	TRBD2	TGTGCCAGCAGTGAAGGCGGACTAGCGTCGTTCTACGAGCAGTACTTC	CASSEGGLASFYEQYF
TRBV6-1	TRBJ1-2	-	-	TGTGCCAGCAGTGACGGTCCGGGGATCGGTCGTGGCTACACCTTC	CASSDGPGIGRGYTF
TRBV9	TRBJ1-3	few	TRBD1	TGTGCCAGCAGCGTAGACCGCGGACAGGGGAATCCTGCCTTTGGAAACACCATATATTTT	CASSVDRGQGNPAFGNTIYF
TRBV30	TRBJ1-1	few	TRBD1	TGTGCCTGGAGCGGACAGGGGGCGGTTGAAGCTTTCTTT	CAWSGQGAVEAFF
TRBV20-1	TRBJ2-3	-	-	TGCAGTGCTAAGGGGACAGATACGCAGTATTTT	CSAKGTDTQYF
TRBV5-1	TRBJ1-1	-	-	TGCGCCAGCAGCTTGGCCACGCACAGGGAGGGGGCTTTCTTT	CASSLATHREGAFF
TRBV18	TRBJ2-1	few	TRBD2	TGTGCCAGCTCACCACAGCGGGAGGCTCGAAGTGAGCAGTTCTTC	CASSPQREARSEQFF
TRBV11-2	TRBJ2-1	many	-	TGTGCCAGCAGCTTAGACAGGGCACTCTACAATGAGCAGTTCTTC	CASSLDRALYNEQFF
TRBV27	TRBJ2-7	few	TRBD2	TGTGCCAGCAGTTTGTACGGGCTAGCGGAACCTCTTTACGAGCAGTACTTC	CASSLYGLAEPLYEQYF
TRBV18	TRBJ2-7	many	-	TGTGCCAGCTCACCTCGCAGGGATCCCTGGGAGCAGTACTTC	CASSPRRDPWEQYF
TRBV7-9	TRBJ2-1	-	-	TGTGCCAGCAGCCCGGTTGGGGGCGGCAGGGTGGCTGAGCAGTTCTTC	CASSPVGGGRVAEQFF
TRBV2	TRBJ2-5	-	TRBD1	TGTGCCAGCAACCGGGACAGGCAAGAGACCCAGTACTTC	CASNRDRQETQYF
TRBV15	TRBJ2-1	few	-	TGTGCCACCAGCCCTGGGGGCGGGAGTGTAAGTGTTGAGCAGTTCTTC	CATSPGGGSVSVEQFF
TRBV5-1	TRBJ2-1	-	-	TGCGCCAGCAGCCCGTCTGGCGGGACGGCCGACAATGAGCAGTTCTTC	CASSPSGGTADNEQFF
TRBV2	TRBJ2-7	-	-	TGTGCCAGCAGAGAACAGTCTTCCTACGAGCAGTACTTC	CASREQSSYEQYF
TRBV9	TRBJ1-1	-	TRBD1	TGTGCCAGCAACCGAGCAGGGGGGTCGACTGAAGCTTTCTTT	CASNRAGGSTEAFF
TRBV9	TRBJ2-1	-	-	TGTGCCAGCAGCCCCCAGACTAACCACAATGAGCAGTTCTTC	CASSPQTNHNEQFF
TRBV30	TRBJ2-1	-	-	TGTGCCTGGAGTGTTCAGCTAGACAATGAGCAGTTCTTC	CAWSVQLDNEQFF
TRBV7-2	TRBJ2-2	many	TRBD1	TGTGCCAGCAGCGCCGGACAGGGGGCTGCCGGGGAGCTGTTTTTT	CASSAGQGAAGELFF
TRBV2	TRBJ2-5	few	-	TGTGCCAGCAGTGAAGGAGGGCAAAATGGACAAGAGACCCAGTACTTC	CASSEGGQNGQETQYF
TRBV5-1	TRBJ2-5	few	TRBD1	TGCGCCAGCAGCTTGTGGCAGGGGGCGGTTGAGACCCAGTACTTC	CASSLWQGAVETQYF
TRBV28	TRBJ2-4	-	-	TGTGCCAGCAGTTTAGGGGCGCCTCCCCAAAACATTCAGTACTTC	CASSLGAPPQNIQYF
TRBV14	TRBJ2-3	few	TRBD1	TGTGCCAGCAGCCAGGATCGAACCGGGACAGGGGGGTACAGGAGGGTCACAGATACGCAGTATTTT	CASSQDRTGTGGYRRVTDTQYF
TRBV7-2	TRBJ1-1	few	-	TGTGCCAGCAGCTTAGCGGTGCCAGGGACTGAAGCTTTCTTT	CASSLAVPGTEAFF
TRBV29-1	TRBJ2-5	few	-	TGCAGCGTTGGCGCCTCCCAAAAGGGGGAGACCCAGTACTTC	CSVGASQKGETQYF
TRBV4-2	TRBJ1-4	few	-	TGTGCCAGCAGCCAAGATTCTTGCAGGGTTCTCAATGAAAAACTGTTTTTT	CASSQDSCRVLNEKLFF
TRBV30	TRBJ2-5	-	-	TGTGCCTGGAGTGTGTGGGGGGTTACGGAGACCCAGTACTTC	CAWSVWGVTETQYF
TRBV19	TRBJ1-5	few	-	TGTGCCAGTAGTATACTCGGAGGGGGCAATCAGCCCCAGCATTTT	CASSILGGGNQPQHF
TRBV7-2	TRBJ2-2	few	-	TGTGCCAGCAGCTTATTTTCTGGAGGGAGGGAGCTGTTTTTT	CASSLFSGGRELFF
TRBV7-3	TRBJ2-1	few	-	TGTGCCAGCAGCTTAATAGCGGATGAGCAGTTCTTC	CASSLIADEQFF
TRBV30	TRBJ2-7	few	-	TGTGCCTGGACGGACTTCTACGAGCAGTACTTC	CAWTDFYEQYF
TRBV6-5	TRBJ1-1	-	-	TGTGCCAGCAGTCGGAGACAGACGAACACTGAAGCTTTCTTT	CASSRRQTNTEAFF
TRBV6-5	TRBJ2-2	-	-	TGTGCCAGCAGATTACAGGGACCTCTGGCCGGGGAGCTGTTTTTT	CASRLQGPLAGELFF
TRBV11-2	TRBJ1-2	-	-	TGTGCCAGCAGCCCCCAACCTGCGGGGGAGGGCTACACCTTC	CASSPQPAGEGYTF
TRBV5-1	TRBJ2-7	few	TRBD2	TGCGCCAGCAGCCCCTCTAGCGGGAGGACTTACGAGCAGTACTTC	CASSPSSGRTYEQYF
TRBV5-1	TRBJ1-2	-	-	TGCGCCAGCAGCTTTGAACAATATGGCTACACCTTC	CASSFEQYGYTF
TRBV6-6	TRBJ2-3	few	TRBD2	TGTGCCAGCAGGAAGCTAGCGGGAGGTCCAGATACGCAGTATTTT	CASRKLAGGPDTQYF
TRBV18	TRBJ1-1	-	TRBD1	TGTGCCAGCTCAACAGGGACAGGGGGCTCGACTGAAGCTTTCTTT	CASSTGTGGSTEAFF
TRBV2	TRBJ1-2	-	TRBD1	TGTGCCAGCAGTGACACAGGGGTAGCTAACTATGGCTACACCTTC	CASSDTGVANYGYTF
TRBV4-1	TRBJ1-3	few	-	TGCGCCAGCAGCCAAGCGGTCTCGCGGGCTACTGGAAACACCATATATTTT	CASSQAVSRATGNTIYF
TRBV7-2	TRBJ2-1	few	-	TGTGCCAGCAGCCAAAAACTGAGCTCCTACAATGAGCAGTTCTTC	CASSQKLSSYNEQFF
TRBV9	TRBJ1-3	-	TRBD1	TGTGCCAGCAGCGAGGGACAGCGAAACACCATATATTTT	CASSEGQRNTIYF
TRBV5-6	TRBJ2-1	few	-	TGTGCCAGCAGCTTAACGACTACTGGGGCCTACAATGAGCAGTTCTTC	CASSLTTTGAYNEQFF
TRBV4-1	TRBJ2-3	-	TRBD2	TGCGCCAGCAGCCCTCAACTAGCGGGAGGAATAGATACGCAGTATTTT	CASSPQLAGGIDTQYF
TRBV28	TRBJ2-1	-	-	TGTGCCAGCAGTCGTGGACAGTTTACTGAGCAGTTCTTC	CASSRGQFTEQFF
TRBV28	TRBJ2-1	few	-	TGTGCCAGCATGACCAGCGCCCGCTACAATGAGCAGTTCTTC	CASMTSARYNEQFF
TRBV28	TRBJ1-2	few	TRBD1	TGTGCCAGCAGTTATAACGGAGACAGGGTGGGTGGCTACACCTTC	CASSYNGDRVGGYTF
TRBV4-2	TRBJ2-2	-	TRBD2	TGTGCCAGCAGCCAAGTAGCGGGAGCGAACACCGGGGAGCTGTTTTTT	CASSQVAGANTGELFF